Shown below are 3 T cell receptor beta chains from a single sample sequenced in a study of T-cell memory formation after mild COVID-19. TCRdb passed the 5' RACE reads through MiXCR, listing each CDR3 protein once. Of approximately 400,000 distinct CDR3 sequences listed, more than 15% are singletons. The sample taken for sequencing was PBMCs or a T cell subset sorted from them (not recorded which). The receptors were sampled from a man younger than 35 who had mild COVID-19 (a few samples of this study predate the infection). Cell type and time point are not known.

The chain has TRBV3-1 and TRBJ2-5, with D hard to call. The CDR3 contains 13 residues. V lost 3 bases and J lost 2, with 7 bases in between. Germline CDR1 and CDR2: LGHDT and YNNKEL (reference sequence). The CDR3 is CASSHGRQETQYF. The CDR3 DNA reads TGTGCCAGCAGCCACGGAAGACAAGAGACCCAGTACTTC.

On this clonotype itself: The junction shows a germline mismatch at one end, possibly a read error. Here the CDR3 DNA reads TGCGCCAGCAGCCCCCTGGGGGCTAATCAGCACCAGCATTTT. As protein: CASSPLGANQHQHF. V is TRBV4-1 and J is TRBJ1-5, with D maybe TRBD1 (6 bases). CDR3 length equals 14 residues. The germline V gene has CDR1 MGHRA and CDR2 YSYEKL.

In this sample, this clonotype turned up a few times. The CDR3 DNA follows: TGTGCCAGCAGCTTAGTACTAGCGGGGGGGATGGATGAGCAGTTCTTC. Its protein is CASSLVLAGGMDEQFF. The gene calls are TRBV7-3 and TRBJ2-1, with 13 bases fitting TRBD2. Trimming removed 2 bases from V and 8 bases from J; junction bases left unmatched: 6. CDR3 length equals 16 residues. Germline V gene data show CDR1 as SGHTA and CDR2 as FQGTGA.